This TCR beta chain is drawn from a study of blood T cell dynamics during melanoma immunotherapy. Time point meaning: week 3, after first cycle of checkpoint inhibitor. Patients with prior systemic cancer treatment, concomitant immunosuppressants, or other active malignancies were excluded. The V gene lost 5 bases and the J gene lost 5 bases, with 13 bases spanning the gap. Per the germline V gene, CDR1 is SEHNR and CDR2 is FQNEAQ (reference sequence). This CDR3 spans 14 amino acids. TCRdb's copy holds only in-frame clones and misses some; the assay was immunoSEQ multiplex PCR. The sample holds about 28,000 clones, approximately 83% seen once.

Sequencing was performed on blood, taken from a patient treated with checkpoint blockade. The sequence derives from a human donor with melanoma. This chain uses TRBV7-9 with TRBJ2-1, with a tentative D call TRBD1 (6 bases). The CDR3 sequence is CASSKIDRNNEQFF. For the CDR3, the DNA is TGTGCCAGCAGCAAAATCGACAGGAACAATGAGCAGTTCTTC.